The 8 T cell receptor beta chains reported below all come from one sample, sequenced in a study of OX40 agonist ivuxolimab in advanced cancers. Receptors were amplified or captured by the immunoSEQ multiplex PCR assay. TCRdb mirrors the immuneACCESS table, restricted to in-frame sequences. Some clones are absent from its copies; in checked studies, under half trace to an unresolved V gene, and the reason for the others is unknown. The sample table records more than 45,000 clones; 79% of these occur just once. The ten largest clones capture approximately 1.2% of the sample. The sequenced sample was CD4+ or CD8+ T cells sorted from blood, obtained in a trial of the OX40 agonist ivuxolimab. The receptors were sampled from an adult with an advanced solid tumor such as melanoma, head and neck, liver or kidney cancer.

This sequence joins TRBV7-9 and TRBJ2-7, with 8 nucleotides matching TRBD2. This CDR3 has 15 amino acids. The trim removed 0 bases at V and 4 bases at J, leaving 5 bases unmatched. Germline CDR1 SEHNR, CDR2 FQNEAQ (reference sequence). For the CDR3, the DNA is TGTGCCAGCAGCTTAGCGGACGGGGGGGTGTACGAGCAGTACTTC. This codes for CASSLADGGVYEQYF.

The CDR3 here is CASSPNPGGQNEQFF. Here the CDR3 DNA reads TGTGCCAGCAGTCCAAATCCGGGGGGCCAAAATGAGCAGTTCTTC. J is TRBJ2-1 and V is TRBV5-4, with a weak D call TRBD2 (7 bases). The CDR3 sequence is 15 residues long. Trimming shortened V by 5 bases and J by 7 bases, and 19 bases separated the two germline ends. Germline CDR1 and CDR2: SGHNT and YYREEE (reference sequence). Based on the CDR3 plus reference TRBV5-4 and TRBJ2-1, the full variable domain is ETGVTQSPTHLIKTRGQQVTLRCSSQSGHNTVSWYQQALGQGPQFIFQYYREEENGRGNFPPRFSGLQFPNYSSELNVNALELDDSALYLCASSPNPGGQNEQFFGPGTRLTVL.

V gene TRBV13 combines with J gene TRBJ1-1; the D is unclear. Per the germline V gene, CDR1 is PRHDT and CDR2 is FYEKMQ (reference sequence). Trimming removed 5 bases at V and 1 base at J, with 11 bases between. The CDR3 sequence is 14 residues long. CDR3 nucleotides: TGTGCCAGCAGCCCTCAGACGAGGAACACTGAAGCTTTCTTT. Amino acid sequence: CASSPQTRNTEAFF.

The chain links TRBV10-3 to TRBJ2-7; maybe TRBD2 (5 bases). The ends were cut back, 3 bases at V and 2 bases at J, with 14 bases in the middle. The CDR3 length is 15 residues. Germline CDR1 reads ENHRY; CDR2 reads SYGVKD. This chain's CDR3 is CAISDYRTEAYEQYF. CDR3 sequence (DNA): TGTGCCATCAGTGACTATCGGACGGAGGCCTACGAGCAGTACTTC.

The chain uses TRBV11-2 and TRBJ1-1; D remains unclear. The CDR3 covers 13 residues. Looked up from germline, CDR1 is SGHAT and CDR2 is FQNNGV. The V end was cut by 3 bases, the J end by 1 base, with 6 bases between. The CDR3 coding sequence is TGTGCCAGCAGCTTGAAACGGAACACTGAAGCTTTCTTT. Protein sequence: CASSLKRNTEAFF.

This clone was recorded once. The chain uses TRBV6-1 and TRBJ1-2, with a weak D call TRBD1 (6 bases). Between the trimmed V and J ends, which lost 4 bases and 7 bases, there was a span of 19 bases. The CDR3 runs 15 residues. Germline V gene data show CDR1 as MNHNS and CDR2 as SASEGT. CDR3 loop: CASSGILMGAVGYTF. The CDR3 DNA reads as TGTGCCAGCAGTGGGATCCTGATGGGGGCAGTTGGCTACACCTTC.

This sequence joins TRBV19 and TRBJ1-1; D is undetermined. The CDR3 contains 11 residues. V gave up 6 bases and J gave up 8 bases, with 10 bases separating them. Germline V gene sequence: CDR1 LNHDA, CDR2 SQIVND (reference sequence). CDR3 sequence reads: CASSQVSEAFF. CDR3 nucleotides: TGTGCCAGTAGCCAGGTATCAGAAGCTTTCTTT.

This clone came up a few times. The DNA of the CDR3 is TGTGCCAGCAGTGGGGACTCGCCGGCGCAGTATTTT. Translation gives CASSGDSPAQYF. The chain has TRBV6-5 and TRBJ2-3; the D gene is possibly TRBD2 (6 bases). Trimming cost V 5 bases and J 10 bases, with 13 bases left between them. The length of the CDR3 is 12 residues. Per germline, CDR1 MNHEY and CDR2 SVGAGI.